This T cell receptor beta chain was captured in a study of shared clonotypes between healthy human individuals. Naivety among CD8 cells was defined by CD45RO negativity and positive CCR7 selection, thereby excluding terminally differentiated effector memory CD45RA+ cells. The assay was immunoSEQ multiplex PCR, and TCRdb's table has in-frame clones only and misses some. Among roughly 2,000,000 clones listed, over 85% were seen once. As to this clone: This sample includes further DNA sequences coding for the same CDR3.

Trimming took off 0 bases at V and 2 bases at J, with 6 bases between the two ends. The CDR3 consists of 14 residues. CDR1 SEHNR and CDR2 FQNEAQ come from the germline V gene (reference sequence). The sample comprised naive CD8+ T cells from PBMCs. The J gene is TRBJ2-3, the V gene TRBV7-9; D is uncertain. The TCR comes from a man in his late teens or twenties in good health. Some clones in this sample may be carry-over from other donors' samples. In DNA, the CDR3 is TGTGCCAGCAGCTTAGCGGGGTACACAGATACGCAGTATTTT. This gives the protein CASSLAGYTDTQYF. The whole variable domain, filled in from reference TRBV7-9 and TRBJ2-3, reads DTGVSQNPRHKITKRGQNVTFRCDPISEHNRLYWYRQTLGQGPEFLTYFQNEAQLEKSRLLSDRFSAERPKGSFSTLEIQRTEQGDSAMYLCASSLAGYTDTQYFGPGTRLTVL.